This passage covers 5 T cell receptor beta chains from one sample sequenced in a study of early T cells in non-severe SARS-CoV-2 infection. Each CDR3 protein gets one entry after TCRdb re-called the 5' RACE reads with MiXCR. The table shows approximately 26,000 distinct CDR3 sequences, with over 5% occurring only once. Source material: whole blood. These receptor sequences come from an adult who was a healthcare worker with PCR-confirmed SARS-CoV-2 infection or an uninfected control (not recorded which).

This clonotype was seen a few times. This chain connects TRBV7-9 to TRBJ2-1; D not resolved. Trimming removed 0 bases from V and 5 bases from J, with 11 bases in between. This CDR3 has 15 residues. The V gene's germline CDR1 is SEHNR and CDR2 FQNEAQ (reference sequence). The CDR3 bases are TGTGCCAGCAGCTTAGCGTTAGGTCCCCACAATGAGCAGTTCTTC. Encoded protein: CASSLALGPHNEQFF.

This chain connects TRBV29-1 to TRBJ1-1; D unclear. Germline V CDR1 and CDR2: SQVTM, ANQGSEA. CDR3 size: 12 residues. Trimming pared 8 bases from V and 10 bases from J, leaving 20 bases between. Here the CDR3 reads CSPTALPGVAFF. CDR3 bases: TGCAGCCCCACCGCCCTCCCGGGAGTAGCTTTCTTT.

A note on this clonotype: Germline and junction disagree at one end, which may indicate a read error. This chain uses TRBV7-6 with TRBJ2-7, with D perhaps matching TRBD1 or TRBD2 (5 bases each). The CDR3 consists of 14 residues. Germline V gene lookup returns CDR1 SGHVS and CDR2 FNYEAQ. The CDR3 DNA reads as TGTACCAGCAGCCCGAGGGGTGGTAAGAACGAGCAGTACTTC. Translation gives CTSSPRGGKNEQYF.

Ten or more counts support this clonotype. The chain links TRBV5-1 to TRBJ2-7; D call uncertain. The CDR3 is 15 residues long. V lost 0 bases and J 0 bases, leaving 10 bases between the germline ends. The V gene's germline CDR1 is SGHRS and CDR2 YFSETQ. CDR3 protein: CASSLEGDNSYEQYF. CDR3 nucleotide sequence: TGCGCCAGCAGCTTGGAGGGTGATAACTCCTACGAGCAGTACTTC.

This clonotype was counted at least ten times. The chain uses TRBV3-1 and TRBJ2-1; no firm D call. This CDR3 has 15 residues. V lost 4 bases and J 1 base, leaving 11 bases between the germline ends. Germline CDR1 LGHDT, CDR2 YNNKEL (reference sequence). CDR3 nucleotide sequence: TGTGCCAGCAGCCCAGAGCTACTGTCCTACAATGAGCAGTTCTTC. It translates to CASSPELLSYNEQFF.